This note documents a single T cell receptor beta chain sequence. Germline V lookup: CDR1 SNHLY, CDR2 FYNNEI. CDR3 length: 16 residues. Trimming removed 2 bases from V and 0 bases from J; junction bases left unmatched: 0. This entry belongs to a study of blood T cell repertoires in COVID-19. Methods used by the authors: Amplification of reference gene primers provided the estimated nucleated cell counts. The table came from immunoSEQ multiplex PCR; TCRdb's copy has only in-frame clones and leaves some out. That table furnishes V, J and clone size, whereas the DNA furnished D and trimming. Of tens of thousands of clones in the sample, roughly 80% were seen once.

The rearrangement joins TRBV2 to TRBJ2-6, with 8 bases identical to TRBD2. Sequencing was done on a sample of peripheral blood. This TCR derives from a woman aged 60-70 years with acute or convalescent COVID-19. The CDR3 nucleotides are TGTGCCAGCAGTGAAAGCGGGAGCTCTGGGGCCAACGTCCTGACTTTC. It yields the protein CASSESGSSGANVLTF.